A selection of T cell receptor beta chains follows, all from one sample in a study of cytomegalovirus exposure and HLA in healthy donors. Sequencing was performed with immunoSEQ multiplex PCR; in TCRdb, only in-frame clones are kept and a portion is missing. The sample contains 130,000 or so clones, around 65% of which appear only once. The specimen sequenced was PBMCs. These receptors were obtained from a man between 18 and 29 years old in good health and CMV-seronegative. Both conserved end residues are part of each CDR3. Each record gives: CDR3 length, J gene, V gene, CDR3 protein.

12 | TRBJ2-1 | TRBV5-1 | CASSLFGGEQFF
10 | TRBJ2-3 | TRBV7-9 | CASGTGTQYF
16 | TRBJ1-2 | TRBV5-4 | CASSLNPDRANYGYTF
16 | TRBJ1-1 | TRBV12-5 | CASSGPFKGADTEAFF
14 | TRBJ2-1 | TRBV6-1 | CASSELEGWGEQFF
14 | TRBJ2-5 | TRBV18 | CASSPRQLQETQYF
16 | TRBJ1-5 | TRBV30 | CAWSVRGRGKNQPQHF
13 | TRBJ2-7 | TRBV4-2 | CASSQSYSYEQYF
15 | TRBJ1-5 | TRBV7-9 | CASSPGQAMNQPQHF
13 | TRBJ1-1 | TRBV5-6 | CASSLTANTEAFF
11 | TRBJ2-2 | TRBV5-5 | CASSWTGELFF
13 | TRBJ1-1 | TRBV5-1 | CASSSQVGTEAFF
13 | TRBJ1-1 | TRBV7-2 | CAVTAPGGTEAFF
16 | TRBJ2-7 | TRBV5-6 | CASSLAGRVANYEQYF
17 | TRBJ1-5 | TRBV19 | CASSIEAGGRGDQPQHF
13 | TRBJ2-1 | TRBV29-1 | CSVATSGSGEQFF
16 | TRBJ2-1 | TRBV28 | CASSLPGGSSYNEQFF
14 | TRBJ2-1 | TRBV9 | CASSVSGGRNEQFF
16 | TRBJ2-5 | TRBV28 | CASSPWVRGEVETQYF
16 | TRBJ2-1 | TRBV9 | CASSPRTSGAYNEQFF
15 | TRBJ2-1 | TRBV28 | CASSVAGASYNEQFF
14 | TRBJ2-2 | TRBV5-4 | CASRTRGNTGELFF
14 | TRBJ1-4 | TRBV30 | CAWSAPGQERGLFF
16 | TRBJ2-2 | TRBV5-6 | CASRADPAGGTGELFF
14 | TRBJ2-7 | TRBV6-6 | CASSYPDRGHEQYF
17 | TRBJ2-1 | TRBV28 | CASSPQWDRPSYNEQFF
13 | TRBJ2-1 | TRBV9 | CASSFSRGGEQFF
15 | TRBJ2-7 | TRBV7-9 | CASSPAGDTPYEQYF
15 | TRBJ2-7 | TRBV19 | CASSIAWTGYYEQYF
15 | TRBJ2-3 | TRBV6-1 | CASSELRGPQDTQYF
13 | TRBJ1-1 | TRBV29-1 | CSVDAGLNTEAFF
12 | TRBJ1-5 | TRBV10-3 | CAISAGGGPQHF
13 | TRBJ2-1 | TRBV6-6 | CASTGGSYNEQFF
14 | TRBJ1-1 | TRBV6-5 | CASSTTDMNTEAFF
13 | TRBJ1-2 | TRBV15 | CATSSTGNYGYTF
16 | TRBJ1-1 | TRBV4-3 | CASSRQTGTMNTEAFF
17 | TRBJ2-7 | TRBV27 | CASSLGQGRNVYYEQYF
13 | TRBJ2-4 | TRBV9 | CASSGPGLATVYF
14 | TRBJ2-5 | TRBV6-1 | CASSEVGRRETQYF
18 | TRBJ1-3 | TRBV5-6 | CASSPSGFGALSGNTIYF
16 | TRBJ2-7 | TRBV18 | CASSPEHGGPSYEQYF
14 | TRBJ2-7 | TRBV5-6 | CASSLYVSSYEQYF
15 | TRBJ2-5 | TRBV5-1 | CASSLVGGHQETQYF
15 | TRBJ2-5 | TRBV25-1 | CASAGNPLLGETQYF
13 | TRBJ1-5 | TRBV28 | CASRETGLQPQHF
13 | TRBJ1-3 | TRBV7-2 | CASSLRLGNTIYF
12 | TRBJ1-5 | TRBV7-8 | CASKGAGGPQHF
15 | TRBJ2-4 | TRBV30 | CAWSAEGQGKNIQYF
18 | TRBJ2-4 | TRBV4-3 | CASSQDVRTSEAKNIQYF
20 | TRBJ1-1 | TRBV5-1 | CASSLLRGQGTGTGDTEAFF
15 | TRBJ2-7 | TRBV9 | CASSPTTGAFLEQYF
18 | TRBJ1-5 | TRBV28 | CASSFPFGTGASNQPQHF
15 | TRBJ1-5 | TRBV6-5 | CASSKARGPRQPQHF
17 | TRBJ2-2 | TRBV4-1 | CASSQLGGGLNTGELFF